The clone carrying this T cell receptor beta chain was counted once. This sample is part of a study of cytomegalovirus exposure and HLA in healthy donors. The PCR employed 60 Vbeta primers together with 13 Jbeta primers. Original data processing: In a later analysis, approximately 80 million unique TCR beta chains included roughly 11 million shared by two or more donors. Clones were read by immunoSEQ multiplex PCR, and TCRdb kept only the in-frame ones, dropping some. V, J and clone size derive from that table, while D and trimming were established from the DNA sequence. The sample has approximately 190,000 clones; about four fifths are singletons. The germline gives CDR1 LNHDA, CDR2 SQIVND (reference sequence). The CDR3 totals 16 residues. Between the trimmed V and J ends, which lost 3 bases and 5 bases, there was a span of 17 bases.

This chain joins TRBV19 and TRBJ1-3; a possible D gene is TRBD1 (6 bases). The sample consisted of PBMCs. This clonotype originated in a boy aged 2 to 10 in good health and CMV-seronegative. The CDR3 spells CASSIRRQVGRNTIYF. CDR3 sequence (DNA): TGTGCCAGTAGTATTAGGCGACAGGTTGGGAGAAACACCATATATTTT. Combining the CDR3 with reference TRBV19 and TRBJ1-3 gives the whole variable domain DGGITQSPKYLFRKEGQNVTLSCEQNLNHDAMYWYRQDPGQGLRLIYYSQIVNDFQKGDIAEGYSVSREKKESFPLTVTSAQKNPTAFYLCASSIRRQVGRNTIYFGEGSWLTVV.